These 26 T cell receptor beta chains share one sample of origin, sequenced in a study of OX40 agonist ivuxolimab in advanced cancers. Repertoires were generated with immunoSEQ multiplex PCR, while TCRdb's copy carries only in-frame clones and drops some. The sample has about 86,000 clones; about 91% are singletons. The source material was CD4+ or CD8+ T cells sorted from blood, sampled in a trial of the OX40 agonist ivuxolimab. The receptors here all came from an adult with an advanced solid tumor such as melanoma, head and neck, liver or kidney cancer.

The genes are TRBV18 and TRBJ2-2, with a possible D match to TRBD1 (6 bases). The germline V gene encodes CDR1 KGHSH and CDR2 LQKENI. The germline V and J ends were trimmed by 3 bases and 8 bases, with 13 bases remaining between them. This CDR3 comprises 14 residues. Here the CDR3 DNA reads TGTGCCAGCTCACCCGGGACATATACGGGGGAGCTGTTTTTT. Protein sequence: CASSPGTYTGELFF.

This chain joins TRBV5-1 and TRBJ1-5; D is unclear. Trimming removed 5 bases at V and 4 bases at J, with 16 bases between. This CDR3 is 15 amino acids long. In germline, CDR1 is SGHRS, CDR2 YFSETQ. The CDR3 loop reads CASRPGNLINQPQHF. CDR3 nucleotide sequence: TGCGCCAGCAGACCGGGAAACTTAATAAATCAGCCCCAGCATTTT. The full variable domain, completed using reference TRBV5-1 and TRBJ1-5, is KAGVTQTPRYLIKTRGQQVTLSCSPISGHRSVSWYQQTPGQGLQFLFEYFSETQRNKGNFPGRFSGRQFSNSRSEMNVSTLELGDSALYLCASRPGNLINQPQHFGDGTRLSIL.

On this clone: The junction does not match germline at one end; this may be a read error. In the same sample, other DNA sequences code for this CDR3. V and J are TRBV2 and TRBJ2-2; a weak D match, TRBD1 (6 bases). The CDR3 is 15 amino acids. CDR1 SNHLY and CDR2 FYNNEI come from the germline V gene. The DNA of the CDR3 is TGTGCCAGCAGTTTACAGGGTTTTAACACCGGGGAACTGTTTTTT. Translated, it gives CASSLQGFNTGELFF.

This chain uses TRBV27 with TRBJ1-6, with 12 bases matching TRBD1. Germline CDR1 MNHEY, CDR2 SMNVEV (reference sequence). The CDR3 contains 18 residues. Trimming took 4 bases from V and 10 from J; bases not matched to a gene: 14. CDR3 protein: CASSSLRDRGRGGSPLHF. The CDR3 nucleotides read TGTGCCAGCAGTTCCCTCCGGGACAGGGGGCGGGGTGGGTCACCCCTCCACTTT.

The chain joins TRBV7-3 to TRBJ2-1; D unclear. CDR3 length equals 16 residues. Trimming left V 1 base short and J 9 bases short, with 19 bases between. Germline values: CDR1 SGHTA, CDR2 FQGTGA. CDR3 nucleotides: TGTGCCAGCAGCTTAAAGGGTACTATGGGTGGGGTTGAGCAGTTCTTC. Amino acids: CASSLKGTMGGVEQFF.

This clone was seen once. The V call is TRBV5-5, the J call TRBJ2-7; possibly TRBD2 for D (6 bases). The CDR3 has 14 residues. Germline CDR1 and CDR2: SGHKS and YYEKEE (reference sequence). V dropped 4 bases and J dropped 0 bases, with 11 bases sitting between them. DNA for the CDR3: TGTGCCAGCAGCATGGGGACTCTCTCCTACGAGCAGTACGTC. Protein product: CASSMGTLSYEQYV.

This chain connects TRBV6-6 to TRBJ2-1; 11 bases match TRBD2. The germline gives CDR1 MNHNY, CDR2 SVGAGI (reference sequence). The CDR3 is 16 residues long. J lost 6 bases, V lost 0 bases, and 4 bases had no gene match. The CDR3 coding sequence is TGTGCCAGCAGTTACTCTAGCGGGAGGGGGAGCAATGAGCAGTTCTTC. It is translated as CASSYSSGRGSNEQFF.

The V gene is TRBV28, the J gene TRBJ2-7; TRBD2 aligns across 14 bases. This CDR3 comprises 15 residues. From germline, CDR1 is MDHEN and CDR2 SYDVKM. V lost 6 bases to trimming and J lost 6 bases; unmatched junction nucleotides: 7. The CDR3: CASSLGTSGRGEQYF. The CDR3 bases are TGTGCCAGCAGCCTCGGGACTAGCGGGAGAGGCGAGCAGTACTTC.

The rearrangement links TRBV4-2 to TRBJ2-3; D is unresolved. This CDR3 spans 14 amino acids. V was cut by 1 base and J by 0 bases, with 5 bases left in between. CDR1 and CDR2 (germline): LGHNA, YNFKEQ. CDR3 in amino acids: CASSQGGSTDTQYF. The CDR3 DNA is TGTGCCAGCAGCCAAGGGGGTAGCACAGATACGCAGTATTTT.

The CDR3 protein is CASSLWGGGAGEKLFF. The DNA for the CDR3 is TGTGCCAGCAGCTTGTGGGGCGGTGGGGCCGGTGAAAAACTGTTTTTT. The chain employs TRBV5-4 and TRBJ1-4, with D tentatively TRBD1 (5 bases). Germline loops: CDR1 SGHNT, CDR2 YYREEE (reference sequence). This CDR3 comprises 16 residues. The V end was cut by 1 base, the J end by 7 bases, with 17 bases between.

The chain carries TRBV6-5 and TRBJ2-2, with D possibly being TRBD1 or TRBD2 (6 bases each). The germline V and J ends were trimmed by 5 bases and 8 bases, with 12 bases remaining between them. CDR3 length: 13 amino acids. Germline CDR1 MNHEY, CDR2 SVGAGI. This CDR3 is CASSPWGAGELFF. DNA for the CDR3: TGTGCCAGCAGTCCCTGGGGGGCTGGGGAGCTGTTTTTT.

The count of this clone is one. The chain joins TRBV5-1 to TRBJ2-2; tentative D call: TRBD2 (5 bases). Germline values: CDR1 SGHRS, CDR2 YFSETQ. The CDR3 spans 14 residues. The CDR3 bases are TGCGCAACCATGGTAATGGAGGACACCGGGGAGCTGTTTTTT. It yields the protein CATMVMEDTGELFF.

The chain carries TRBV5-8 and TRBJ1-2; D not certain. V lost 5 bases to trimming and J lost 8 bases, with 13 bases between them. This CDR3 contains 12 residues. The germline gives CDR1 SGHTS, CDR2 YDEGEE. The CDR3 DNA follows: TGTGCCAGCAGGCGCCTGGGTGCCGGCTACACCTTC. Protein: CASRRLGAGYTF.

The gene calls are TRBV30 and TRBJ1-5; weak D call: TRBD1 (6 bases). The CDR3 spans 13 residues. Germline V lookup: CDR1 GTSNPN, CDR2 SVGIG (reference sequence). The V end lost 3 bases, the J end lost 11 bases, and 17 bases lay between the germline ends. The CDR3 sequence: CAWRRGTQGAQHF. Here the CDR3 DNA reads TGTGCCTGGAGGCGGGGGACACAAGGGGCCCAGCATTTT.

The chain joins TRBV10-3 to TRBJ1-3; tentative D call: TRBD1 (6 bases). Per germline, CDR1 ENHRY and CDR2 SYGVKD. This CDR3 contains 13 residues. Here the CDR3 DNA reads TGTGCATACGGGGGGCAAGACGGAAACACCATATATTTT. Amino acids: CAYGGQDGNTIYF.

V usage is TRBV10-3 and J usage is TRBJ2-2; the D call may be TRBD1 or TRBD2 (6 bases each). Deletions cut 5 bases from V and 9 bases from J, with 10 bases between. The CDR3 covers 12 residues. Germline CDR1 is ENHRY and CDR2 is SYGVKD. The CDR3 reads CAISLGGRELFF. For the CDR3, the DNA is TGTGCCATCAGTCTCGGGGGCAGGGAGCTGTTTTTT.

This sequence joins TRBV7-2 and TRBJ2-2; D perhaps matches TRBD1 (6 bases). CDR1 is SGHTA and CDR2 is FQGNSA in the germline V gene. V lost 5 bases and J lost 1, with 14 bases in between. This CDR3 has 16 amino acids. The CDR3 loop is CASSPHRAMNTGELFF. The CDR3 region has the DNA TGTGCCAGCAGCCCCCACAGGGCTATGAACACCGGGGAGCTGTTTTTT.

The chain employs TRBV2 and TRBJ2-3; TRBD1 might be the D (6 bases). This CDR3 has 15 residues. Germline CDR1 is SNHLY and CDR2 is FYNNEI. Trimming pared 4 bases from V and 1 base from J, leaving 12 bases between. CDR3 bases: TGTGCCAGCAGTGTTCAGACAGGAGGCACAGATACGCAGTATTTT. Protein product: CASSVQTGGTDTQYF.

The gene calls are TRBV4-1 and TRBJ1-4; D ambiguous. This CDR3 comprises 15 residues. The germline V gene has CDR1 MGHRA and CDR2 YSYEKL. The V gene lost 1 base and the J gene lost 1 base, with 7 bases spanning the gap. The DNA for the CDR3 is TGCGCCAGCAGCCAAGGGCTAATAACTAATGAAAAACTGTTTTTT. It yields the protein CASSQGLITNEKLFF.

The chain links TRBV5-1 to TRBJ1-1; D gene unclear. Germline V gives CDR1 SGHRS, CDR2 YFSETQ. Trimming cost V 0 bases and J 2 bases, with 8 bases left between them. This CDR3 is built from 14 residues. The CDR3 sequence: CASSLAAGNTEAFF. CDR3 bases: TGCGCCAGCAGCTTGGCGGCCGGCAACACTGAAGCTTTCTTT.

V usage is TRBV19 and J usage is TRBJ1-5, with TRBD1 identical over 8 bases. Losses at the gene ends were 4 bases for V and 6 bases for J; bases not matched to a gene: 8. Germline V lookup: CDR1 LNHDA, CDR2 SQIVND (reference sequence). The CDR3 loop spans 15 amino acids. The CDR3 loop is CASSSYGQGAQPQHF. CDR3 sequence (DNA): TGTGCCAGTAGTAGTTACGGACAGGGTGCTCAGCCCCAGCATTTT.

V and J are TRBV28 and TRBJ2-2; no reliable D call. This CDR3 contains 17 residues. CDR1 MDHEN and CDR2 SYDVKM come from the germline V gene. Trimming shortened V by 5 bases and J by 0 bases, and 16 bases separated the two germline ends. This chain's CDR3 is CASSTTLEPANTGELFF. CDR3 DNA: TGTGCCAGCAGTACCACTTTGGAGCCCGCGAACACCGGGGAGCTGTTTTTT.

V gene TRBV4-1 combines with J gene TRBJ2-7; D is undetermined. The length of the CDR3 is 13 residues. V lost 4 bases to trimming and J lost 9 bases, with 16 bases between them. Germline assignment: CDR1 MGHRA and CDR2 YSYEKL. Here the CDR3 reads CASSPSASERQYV. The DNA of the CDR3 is TGCGCCAGCAGCCCGAGCGCGAGTGAGAGGCAGTACGTC.

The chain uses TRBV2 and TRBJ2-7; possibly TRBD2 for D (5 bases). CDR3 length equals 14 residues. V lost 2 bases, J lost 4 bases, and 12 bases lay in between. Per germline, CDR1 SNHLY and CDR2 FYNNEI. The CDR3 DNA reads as TGTGCCAGCAGTGAACGAACCGGGGTGTACGAGCAGTACGTC. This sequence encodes CASSERTGVYEQYV.

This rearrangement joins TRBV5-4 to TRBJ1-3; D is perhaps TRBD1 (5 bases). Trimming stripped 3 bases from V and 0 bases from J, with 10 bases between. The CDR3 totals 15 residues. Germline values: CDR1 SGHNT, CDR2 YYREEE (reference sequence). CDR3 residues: CASSSGRSSGNTIYF. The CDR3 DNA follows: TGTGCCAGCAGCTCGGGACGGTCCTCTGGAAACACCATATATTTT.

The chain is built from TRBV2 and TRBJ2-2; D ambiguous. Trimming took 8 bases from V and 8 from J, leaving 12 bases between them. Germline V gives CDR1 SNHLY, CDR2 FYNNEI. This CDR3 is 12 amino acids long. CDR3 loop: CASLLRRGELFF. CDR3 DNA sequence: TGTGCCAGCTTACTTCGCCGGGGGGAGCTGTTTTTT.